The present T cell receptor (beta chain) was sequenced within a study of blood T cell repertoires in COVID-19. For the study at large: PBMCs, B-cell-depleted T cells, or T cells were the source of the cDNA or gDNA that made up the material.

Sequencing used immunoSEQ multiplex PCR; TCRdb keeps in-frame clones, though not all of them. The sample records about 60,000 clones, 84% being singletons. Germline values: CDR1 MNHNS, CDR2 SASEGT. The CDR3 spans 13 residues. V lost 3 bases to trimming and J lost 2 bases, with 8 bases between them. The rearrangement links TRBV6-1 to TRBJ2-7, with D possibly being TRBD2 (6 bases). The specimen sequenced was peripheral blood. The receptor's source is a man aged 55 to 70 with COVID-19, enrolled during active disease. The CDR3 sequence: CASSEGGAYEQYF. The CDR3 nucleotides read TGTGCCAGCAGTGAGGGCGGGGCCTACGAGCAGTACTTC.